Listed here is a single T cell receptor (beta chain). In germline, CDR1 is LNHDA, CDR2 SQIVND (reference sequence). There are 15 residues in the CDR3. The V and J ends lost 1 base and 1 base respectively, with 8 bases between them. These data are taken from a study of blood T cell repertoires in COVID-19. Turning to the study itself: The origin of the acute and convalescent COVID-19 samples was the United States, Italy and Spain. T cells, B-cell-depleted T cells, or PBMCs supplied cDNA or gDNA.

As originally analysed: Reference gene primer amplification gave nucleated cell count estimates. Assay used: immunoSEQ multiplex PCR; TCRdb lists only in-frame clones, some missing. D and trimming were read from the DNA, whereas the V and J calls and clone size are those reported in that table. The table includes about 73,000 clones, 80% to 85% detected once. The chain links TRBV19 to TRBJ1-5, with D possibly being TRBD1 (5 bases). The sample consisted of peripheral blood. This TCR came from a human donor in a cohort sampled during active COVID-19. This CDR3 is CASSIAGGSNQPQHF. In DNA, the CDR3 is TGTGCCAGTAGTATAGCGGGGGGGAGCAATCAGCCCCAGCATTTT.